This T cell receptor (beta chain) derives from a study of T cell changes during pregnancy in multiple sclerosis. The CDR3 totals 18 residues. V shed 1 base and J 2 bases; nucleotides not matched to a gene: 6. Germline values: CDR1 LGHNA, CDR2 YSLEER. Assay: immunoSEQ multiplex PCR; the TCRdb copy retains only in-frame clones and omits some. The table shows over 40,000 clones, with nearly 95% occurring only once. The chain has TRBV4-3 and TRBJ2-2, with TRBD2 matching 11 bases. Sequenced here: peripheral blood, sampled in the third trimester of pregnancy. This clonotype was sampled from a female donor with multiple sclerosis, enrolled in a pregnancy study. CDR3 sequence reads: CASSQGSGRALNTGELFF. The CDR3 nucleotides read TGCGCCAGCAGCCAAGGTAGCGGGAGGGCCCTTAACACCGGGGAGCTGTTTTTT.